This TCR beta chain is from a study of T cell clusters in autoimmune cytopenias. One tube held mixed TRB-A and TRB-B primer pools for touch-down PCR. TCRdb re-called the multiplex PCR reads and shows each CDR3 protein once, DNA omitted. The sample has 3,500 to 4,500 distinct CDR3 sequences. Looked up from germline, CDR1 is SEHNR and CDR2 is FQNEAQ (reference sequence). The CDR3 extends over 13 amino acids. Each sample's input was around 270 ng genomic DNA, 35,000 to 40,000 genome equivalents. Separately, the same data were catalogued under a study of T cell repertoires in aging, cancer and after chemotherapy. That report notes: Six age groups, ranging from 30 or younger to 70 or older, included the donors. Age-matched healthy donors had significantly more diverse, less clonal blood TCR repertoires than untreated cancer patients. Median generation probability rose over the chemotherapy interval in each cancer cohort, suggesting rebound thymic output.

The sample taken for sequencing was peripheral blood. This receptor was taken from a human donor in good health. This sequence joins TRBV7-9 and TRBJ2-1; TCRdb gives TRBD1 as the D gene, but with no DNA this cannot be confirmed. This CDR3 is CASTLPGSGEQFF.